A single TCR beta chain is shown here with its context. 60 Vbeta and 13 Jbeta primers were used in PCR. Here immunoSEQ multiplex PCR was the method, and the copy in TCRdb shows in-frame clones only, minus some. The sample includes about 150,000 clones. The data are from a study of cytomegalovirus exposure and HLA in healthy donors. The ends were cut back, 2 bases at V and 3 bases at J, with 17 bases in the middle. Germline V CDR1 and CDR2: SGHAT, FQNNGV. The length of the CDR3 is 16 residues. The V call is TRBV11-2, the J call TRBJ2-7; possible D gene TRBD2, 7 bases. The sequenced material came from PBMCs. This receptor was identified in a woman aged 50 to 65 in good health and CMV-seronegative. The CDR3 is CASSLRGAGVVYEQYF. In DNA, the CDR3 is TGTGCCAGCAGCTTACGGGGGGCGGGCGTTGTCTACGAGCAGTACTTC.